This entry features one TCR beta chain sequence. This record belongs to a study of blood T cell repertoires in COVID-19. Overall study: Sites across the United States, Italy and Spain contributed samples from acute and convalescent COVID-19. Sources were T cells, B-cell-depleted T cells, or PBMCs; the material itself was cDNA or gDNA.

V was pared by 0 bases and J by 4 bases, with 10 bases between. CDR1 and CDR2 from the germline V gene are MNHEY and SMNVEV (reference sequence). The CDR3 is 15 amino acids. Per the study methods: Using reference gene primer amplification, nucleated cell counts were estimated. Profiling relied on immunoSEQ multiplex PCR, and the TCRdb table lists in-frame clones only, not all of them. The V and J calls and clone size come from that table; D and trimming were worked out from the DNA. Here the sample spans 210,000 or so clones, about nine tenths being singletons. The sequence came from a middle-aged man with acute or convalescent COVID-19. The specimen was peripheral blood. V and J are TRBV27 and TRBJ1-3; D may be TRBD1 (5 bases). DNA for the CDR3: TGTGCCAGCAGTTTATCAGGGGCTAAAGGAAACACCATATATTTT. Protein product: CASSLSGAKGNTIYF.